Below are 11 T cell receptor beta chains sequenced from a single sample in a study of blood T cell repertoires in COVID-19. Sequencing was performed with immunoSEQ multiplex PCR; in TCRdb, only in-frame clones are kept and a portion is missing. The profile shows around 110,000 clones, around 86% of them singletons. The sequenced material came from peripheral blood. The origin of the receptors is a man aged 35 to 55 with acute or convalescent COVID-19.

This chain joins TRBV7-2 and TRBJ2-1; 10 bases align to TRBD2. The CDR3 loop spans 17 amino acids. Unmatched junction bases numbered 5, after V lost 2 bases and J lost 1 base. Per the germline V gene, CDR1 is SGHTA and CDR2 is FQGNSA. Here the CDR3 DNA reads TGTGCCAGCAGCTTATATTCTAGCGGGAGTTCCTACAATGAGCAGTTCTTC. Residues: CASSLYSSGSSYNEQFF.

The count of this clone is one. The gene calls are TRBV5-8 and TRBJ2-1, with a weak D call TRBD1 (6 bases). V shed 4 bases and J shed 6 bases, with 17 bases lying between them. Germline CDR1 SGHTS, CDR2 YDEGEE. The CDR3 is 15 residues long. The CDR3: CASSPWGRQSNEQFF. The CDR3 coding sequence is TGTGCCAGCAGCCCCTGGGGGCGGCAAAGCAATGAGCAGTTCTTC.

The rearrangement links TRBV19 to TRBJ2-7, with 7 bases aligning to TRBD2. CDR1 and CDR2 (germline): LNHDA, SQIVND (reference sequence). The ends lost 4 bases at V and 3 bases at J; junction bases unmatched: 6. CDR3 size: 14 residues. The CDR3 DNA reads TGTGCCAGTAGTAGGGCTAGCGGTGTCTACGAGCAGTACTTC. It yields the protein CASSRASGVYEQYF.

The chain employs TRBV6-5 and TRBJ1-2, with TRBD1 identical over 7 bases. CDR1 is MNHEY, CDR2 SVGAGI, per germline. This CDR3 is built from 15 residues. V trimming: 7 bases; J trimming: 1 base; junction bases outside the gene matches: 9. The DNA of the CDR3 is TGTGCCAGCAAACCGGGACAGATCGTTAACTATGGCTACACCTTC. This translates into CASKPGQIVNYGYTF.

The V call is TRBV30, the J call TRBJ1-5; D perhaps matches TRBD1 (6 bases). The CDR3 runs 13 residues. The ends were cut back, 4 bases at V and 7 bases at J, with 14 bases in the middle. Per the germline V gene, CDR1 is GTSNPN and CDR2 is SVGIG (reference sequence). The CDR3 DNA follows: TGTGCCTGGACGTCGGGGGGCGAGCAGCCCCAGCATTTT. Its protein is CAWTSGGEQPQHF.

The rearrangement links TRBV7-2 to TRBJ1-5, with D maybe TRBD1 (5 bases). The germline V gene encodes CDR1 SGHTA and CDR2 FQGNSA. This CDR3 has 15 residues. V was pared by 5 bases and J by 6 bases, with 17 bases between. The CDR3 spells CASSPPGGTGQPQHF. CDR3 nucleotide sequence: TGTGCCAGCAGCCCCCCGGGGGGAACGGGTCAGCCCCAGCATTTT.

This clone was seen a single time. The J gene is TRBJ2-3, the V gene TRBV5-1; maybe TRBD1 (6 bases). Germline V gene data show CDR1 as SGHRS and CDR2 as YFSETQ. The V end lost 0 bases, the J end lost 1 base, and 12 bases lay between the germline ends. This CDR3 is built from 16 residues. CDR3: CASSLEGDGGTDTQYF. The CDR3 bases are TGCGCCAGCAGCTTGGAGGGGGACGGAGGCACAGATACGCAGTATTTT.

The chain is built from TRBV3-1 (or the pseudogene TRBV3-2) and TRBJ2-7; weak D call: TRBD2 (5 bases). Germline CDR1 reads LGHDT; CDR2 reads YNNKEL (reference sequence). The germline V and J ends were trimmed by 1 base and 0 bases, with 10 bases remaining between them. This CDR3 has 15 amino acids. The CDR3 reads CASSQGPGNSYEQYF. CDR3 DNA: TGTGCCAGCAGCCAAGGTCCGGGGAACTCCTACGAGCAGTACTTC.

This clone showed up just once. V gene TRBV3-1 (or the pseudogene TRBV3-2) combines with J gene TRBJ1-3; possible D gene TRBD1, 5 bases. Trimming removed 1 base at V and 2 bases at J, with 18 bases between. The CDR3 contains 18 residues. Looked up from germline, CDR1 is LGHDT and CDR2 is YNNKEL (reference sequence). CDR3 in amino acids: CASSQGNWGAFPGNTIYF. The CDR3, as DNA: TGTGCCAGCAGCCAAGGTAACTGGGGCGCCTTTCCTGGAAACACCATATATTTT.

The CDR3 DNA follows: TGTGCCAGCAGTGAATTGGCCGGGTATAGCAATCAGCCCCAGCATTTT. As protein: CASSELAGYSNQPQHF. The gene calls are TRBV6-1 and TRBJ1-5; D is undetermined. V dropped 2 bases and J dropped 0 bases, with 11 bases sitting between them. Germline V CDR1 and CDR2: MNHNS, SASEGT. The CDR3 has 16 amino acids.

This chain connects TRBV3-1 (or the pseudogene TRBV3-2) to TRBJ1-1; D is perhaps TRBD1 (5 bases). The CDR3 is 13 amino acids. Germline lookup yields CDR1 LGHDT and CDR2 YNNKEL (reference sequence). V shed 8 bases and J shed 6 bases, with 16 bases lying between them. CDR3 DNA: TGTGCCAGCCGGCAGGGACCGGGGGCTGAAGCTTTCTTT. Its protein is CASRQGPGAEAFF.